This T cell receptor beta chain was profiled in a study of OX40 agonist ivuxolimab in advanced cancers. Study background: With ivuxolimab, an agonistic anti-OX40 (CD134) antibody, patients were treated. Study results and limitations: Expanded clones belonging to CD8+ T cells outnumbered, on average, those of CD4+. Some patients without response likewise showed low normalized clonal expansion.

Sequencing was performed with immunoSEQ multiplex PCR; in TCRdb, only in-frame clones are kept and a portion is missing. This sample has about 52,000 clones; roughly 90% occur once, and the top ten carry less than 7%. The CDR3 contains 14 residues. Germline CDR1 is SGHDT and CDR2 is YYEEEE. Trimming took 4 bases from V and 9 from J, leaving 17 bases between them. A remark on this clone: Its antigen is not identified.

The clonotype was recovered from an adult with an advanced solid tumor such as melanoma, head and neck, liver or kidney cancer. The starting material was CD4+ or CD8+ T cells sorted from blood, obtained in a trial of the OX40 agonist ivuxolimab. The gene calls are TRBV5-6 and TRBJ2-1; maybe TRBD2 (6 bases). The CDR3 reads CASSPTGGVSEQFF. The CDR3 bases are TGTGCCAGCAGCCCGACTGGCGGGGTAAGTGAGCAGTTCTTC.